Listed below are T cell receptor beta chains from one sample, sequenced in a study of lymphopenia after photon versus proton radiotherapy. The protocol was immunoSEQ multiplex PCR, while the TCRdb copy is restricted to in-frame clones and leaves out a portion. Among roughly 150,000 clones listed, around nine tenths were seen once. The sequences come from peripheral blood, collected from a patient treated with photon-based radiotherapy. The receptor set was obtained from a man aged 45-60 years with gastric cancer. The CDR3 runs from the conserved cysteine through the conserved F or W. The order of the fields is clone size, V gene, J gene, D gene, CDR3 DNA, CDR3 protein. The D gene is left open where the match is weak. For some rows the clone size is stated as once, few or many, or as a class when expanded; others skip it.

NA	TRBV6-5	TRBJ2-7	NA	TGTGCCAGCAGTTCGAGATACGAGCAGTACTTC	CASSSRYEQYF
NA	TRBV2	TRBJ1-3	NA	TGTGCCAGCAGTGAGGGAAACACCATATATTTT	CASSEGNTIYF
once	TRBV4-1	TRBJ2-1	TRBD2	TGCGCCAGCAGCCAAGATCCTAGCGGGAGTACTGAGCAGTTCTTC	CASSQDPSGSTEQFF
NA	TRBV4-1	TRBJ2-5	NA	TGCGCCAGCAGCCAAGAATTCCTGGAGACCCAGTACTTC	CASSQEFLETQYF
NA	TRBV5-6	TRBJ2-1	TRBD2	TGTGCCAGCAGCTTGCTACGGCTAGCGGGAGGGGGGCAGTTCTTC	CASSLLRLAGGGQFF
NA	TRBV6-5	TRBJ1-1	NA	TGTGCCAGCAGTTACTCCGGGGCAGGGAACACTGAAGCTTTCTTT	CASSYSGAGNTEAFF
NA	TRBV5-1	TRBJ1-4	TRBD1	TGCGCCAGCAGCTTTGGACAGGGAGATGAAAAACTGTTTTTT	CASSFGQGDEKLFF
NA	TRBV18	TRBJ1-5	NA	TGTGCCAGCTCCCCTGATTCGATTCCGCAGCCCCAGCATTTT	CASSPDSIPQPQHF
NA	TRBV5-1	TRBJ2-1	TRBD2	TGCGCCAGCTATCTCTTAGCGGGAGGCTCCTACAATGAGCAGTTCTTC	CASYLLAGGSYNEQFF
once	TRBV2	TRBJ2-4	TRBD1	TGTGCCAGCAGGGACAGGGCAGCCAAAAACATTCAGTACTTC	CASRDRAAKNIQYF
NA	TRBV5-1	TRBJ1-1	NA	TGCGCCAGCAGCCTAGGGGACATCGAGAACACTGAAGCTTTCTTT	CASSLGDIENTEAFF
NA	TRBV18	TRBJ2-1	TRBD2	TGTGCCAGCTCACCCCCAGGCGGGAGGGCCCTCAGTGAGCAGTTCTTC	CASSPPGGRALSEQFF
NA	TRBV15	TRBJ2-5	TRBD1	TGTGCCACCAGCAGAGCTACAGAGACAGGGTTCTGGGAGACCCAGTACTTC	CATSRATETGFWETQYF
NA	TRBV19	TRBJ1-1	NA	TGTGCCAGTAGTATGGGGGCAGGGTTTCTGAACACTGAAGCTTTCTTT	CASSMGAGFLNTEAFF
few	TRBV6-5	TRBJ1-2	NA	TGTGCCAGCAGTTACTCGCCTAACTATGGCTACACCTTC	CASSYSPNYGYTF
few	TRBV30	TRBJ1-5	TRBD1	TGTGCCTGGAGGCGACAGGGGGATCAGCCCCAGCATTTT	CAWRRQGDQPQHF
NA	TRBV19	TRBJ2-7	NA	TGTGCCAGTAGTGGGTGGGATTTCTACGAGCAGTACTTC	CASSGWDFYEQYF
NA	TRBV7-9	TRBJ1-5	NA	TGTGCCAGCAGGCTGGACGTCAATCAGCCCCAGCATTTT	CASRLDVNQPQHF
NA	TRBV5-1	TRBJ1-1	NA	TGCGCCAGCAGCCCCGGACCCTCGAACACTGAAGCTTTCTTT	CASSPGPSNTEAFF
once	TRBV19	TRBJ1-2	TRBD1	TGTGCCAGTAGTATTCTCGGGACAGGGTTAGGTAACTATGGCTACACCTTC	CASSILGTGLGNYGYTF
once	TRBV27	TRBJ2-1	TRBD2	TGTGCCAGCAGTTTAAAGTCCATATGGGCGGGAGGCCCCTACAATGAGCAGTTCTTC	CASSLKSIWAGGPYNEQFF
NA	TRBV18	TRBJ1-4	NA	TGTGCCAGCTCCCCCCGCTACGAGGGGGAAAAACTGTTTTTT	CASSPRYEGEKLFF
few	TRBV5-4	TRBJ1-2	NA	TGTGCCAGCAGCTTGGACAGGGCTAACTATGGCTACACCTTC	CASSLDRANYGYTF
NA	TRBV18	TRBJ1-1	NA	TGTGCCAGCTCACCACAGGGGATCGAGGGAACTGAAGCTTTCTTT	CASSPQGIEGTEAFF
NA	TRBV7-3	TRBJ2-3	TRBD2	TGTGCCAGCAGCTCTAGCGGGAGTACAGATACGCAGTATTTT	CASSSSGSTDTQYF
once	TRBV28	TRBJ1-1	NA	TGTGCCAGCAGTTTATGGCAACAGATGAACACTGAAGCTTTCTTT	CASSLWQQMNTEAFF
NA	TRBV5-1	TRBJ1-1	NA	TGCGCCAGCAGCTCACAGGTCGGGGGGACTGAAGCTTTCTTT	CASSSQVGGTEAFF
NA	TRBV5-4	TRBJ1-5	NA	TGTGCCAGCAGCTTGTTTGGTCAGCCCCAGCATTTT	CASSLFGQPQHF
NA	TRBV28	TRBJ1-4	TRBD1	TGTGCCAGCAGTCACCACAGGGGGCGAGGTAATGAAAAACTGTTTTTT	CASSHHRGRGNEKLFF
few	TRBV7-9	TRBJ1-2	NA	TGTGCCAGCACCGGCTGGGCAGGGAACTATGGCTACACCTTC	CASTGWAGNYGYTF
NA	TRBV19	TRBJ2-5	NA	TGTGCCAGTAGTATCCTGACACAGAAGGAGACCCAGTACTTC	CASSILTQKETQYF
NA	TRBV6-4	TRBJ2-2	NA	TGTGCCAGCAGTGCCACCCAAAGCAGCACCGGGGAGCTGTTTTTT	CASSATQSSTGELFF
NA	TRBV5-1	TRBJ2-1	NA	TGCGCCAGCAGCTTGGACGGGAGATACAATGAGCAGTTCTTC	CASSLDGRYNEQFF
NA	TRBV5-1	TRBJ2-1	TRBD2	TGCGCCAGCAGCGAGAGCGGGAGGGCCTACAATGAGCAGTTCTTC	CASSESGRAYNEQFF
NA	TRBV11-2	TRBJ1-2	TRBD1	TGTGCCAGCAGCTTATACAGGGGGCGTACCTTCTCTAACTATGGCTACACCTTC	CASSLYRGRTFSNYGYTF
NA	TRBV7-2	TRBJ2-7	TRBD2	TGTGCCAGCAGCGCTTTCGGGGGGAGCACCTACGAGCAGTACTTC	CASSAFGGSTYEQYF
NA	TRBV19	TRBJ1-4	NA	TGTGCCAGTAGTAAGAGACAGCCGGGGAATGAAAAACTGTTTTTT	CASSKRQPGNEKLFF
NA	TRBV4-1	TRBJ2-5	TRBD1	TGCGCCAGCAGCCAAGGGACAGGGCTAGAGACCCAGTACTTC	CASSQGTGLETQYF
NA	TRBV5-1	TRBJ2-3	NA	TGCGCCAGCAGCAGTGCGCCTACAGATACGCAGTATTTT	CASSSAPTDTQYF
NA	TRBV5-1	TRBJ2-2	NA	TGCGCCAGCAGCTTTCGGGTACAGAACACCGGGGAGCTGTTTTTT	CASSFRVQNTGELFF
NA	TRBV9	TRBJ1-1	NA	TGTGCCAGCAGCCACGTTGGGGACACTGAAGCTTTCTTT	CASSHVGDTEAFF
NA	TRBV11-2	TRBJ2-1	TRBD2	TGTGCCAGCAGCCCCGGACTAGCGGGATACAATGAGCAGTTCTTC	CASSPGLAGYNEQFF
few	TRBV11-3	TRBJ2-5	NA	TGTGCCAGCAGCTTAGCCTCCATGGGGCAAGAGACCCAGTACTTC	CASSLASMGQETQYF
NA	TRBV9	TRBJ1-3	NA	TGTGCCAGCAGCGTAGGAACGAGCTCTGGAAACACCATATATTTT	CASSVGTSSGNTIYF
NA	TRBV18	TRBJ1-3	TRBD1	TGTGCCAGCTCACCTCCGGGACAGGGATCCGGAAACACCATATATTTT	CASSPPGQGSGNTIYF
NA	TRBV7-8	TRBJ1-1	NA	TGTGCCAGCAGCTCAAAACAGGGTGCGAACACTGAAGCTTTCTTT	CASSSKQGANTEAFF
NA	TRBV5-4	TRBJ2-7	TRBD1	TGTGCCAGCAGACTCGGACAGGGGGGACCCTACGAGCAGTACTTC	CASRLGQGGPYEQYF
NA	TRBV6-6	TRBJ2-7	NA	TGTGCCAGCAGCCTAGGGGACTACGAGCAGTACTTC	CASSLGDYEQYF
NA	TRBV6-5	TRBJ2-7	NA	TGTGCCAGCAGTTCCCGGAACGTCCACTACGAGCAGTACTTC	CASSSRNVHYEQYF
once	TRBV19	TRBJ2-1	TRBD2	TGTTCCGTGACTAGCGAGTACAATGAGCAGTTCTTC	CSVTSEYNEQFF
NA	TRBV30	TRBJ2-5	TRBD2	TGTGCCTGGAGTGTAAAGCGGGGGCAAGAGACCCAGTACTTC	CAWSVKRGQETQYF
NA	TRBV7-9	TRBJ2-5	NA	TGTGCCAGCAGCTTAGTGAGCGAGACCCAGTACTTC	CASSLVSETQYF
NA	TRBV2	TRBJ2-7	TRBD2	TGTGCCAGCAGTGATGAGCCTAGCGGGACCCAGGTGGGAGAGCAGTACTTC	CASSDEPSGTQVGEQYF
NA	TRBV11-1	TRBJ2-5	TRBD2	TGTGCCAGCAGCCCCCCTGATGTAGCGGGAGTTGGGGAGCCCCAGTACTTC	CASSPPDVAGVGEPQYF
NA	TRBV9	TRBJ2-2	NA	TGTGCCAGCAGCGTCCTACAATCGGCCGGGGAGCTGTTTTTT	CASSVLQSAGELFF